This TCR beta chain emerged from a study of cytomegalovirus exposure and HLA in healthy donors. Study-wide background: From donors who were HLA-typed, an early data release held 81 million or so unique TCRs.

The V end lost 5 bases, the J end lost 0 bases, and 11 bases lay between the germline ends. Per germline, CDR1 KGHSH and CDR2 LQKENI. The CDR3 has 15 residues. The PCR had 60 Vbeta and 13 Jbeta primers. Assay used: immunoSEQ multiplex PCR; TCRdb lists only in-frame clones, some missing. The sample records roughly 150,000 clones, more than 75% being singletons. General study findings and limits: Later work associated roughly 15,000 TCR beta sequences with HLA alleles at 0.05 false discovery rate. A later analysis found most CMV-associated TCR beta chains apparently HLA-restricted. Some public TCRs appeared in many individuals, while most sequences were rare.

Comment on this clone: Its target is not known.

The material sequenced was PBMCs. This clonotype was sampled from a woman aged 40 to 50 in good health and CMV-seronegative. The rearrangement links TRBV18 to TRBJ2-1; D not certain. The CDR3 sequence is CASSSTPSSYNEQFF. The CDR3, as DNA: TGTGCCAGCTCATCAACCCCCAGCTCCTACAATGAGCAGTTCTTC. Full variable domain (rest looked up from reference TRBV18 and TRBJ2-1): NAGVMQNPRHLVRRRGQEARLRCSPMKGHSHVYWYRQLPEEGLKFMVYLQKENIIDESGMPKERFSAEFPKEGPSILRIQQVVRGDSAAYFCASSSTPSSYNEQFFGPGTRLTVL.